This T cell receptor (beta chain) is drawn from a study of T cell responses to AZD1222 COVID-19 vaccine. The V end lost 2 bases, the J end lost 5 bases, and 15 bases lay between the germline ends. The CDR3 has 15 residues. CDR1 is MNHEY, CDR2 SVGEGT, per germline. Study-level findings and limits: Seropositivity was recorded at baseline in only 6 or 7 AZD1222 recipients.

Generated by immunoSEQ multiplex PCR, the TCRdb table keeps only in-frame clones and is missing some. The sample consists of about 170,000 clones, 80% to 95% of them appearing once. Regarding this clone: Its antigen is unknown.

The sample consisted of peripheral blood, taken on day 0 of AZD1222 vaccination. The chain links TRBV6-2 or TRBV6-3 to TRBJ1-2; D gene uncertain. The origin of this receptor is an adult in good health. CDR3 residues: CASSYRDILFYGYTF. CDR3 in DNA: TGTGCCAGCAGTTACCGGGATATCTTATTTTATGGCTACACCTTC.